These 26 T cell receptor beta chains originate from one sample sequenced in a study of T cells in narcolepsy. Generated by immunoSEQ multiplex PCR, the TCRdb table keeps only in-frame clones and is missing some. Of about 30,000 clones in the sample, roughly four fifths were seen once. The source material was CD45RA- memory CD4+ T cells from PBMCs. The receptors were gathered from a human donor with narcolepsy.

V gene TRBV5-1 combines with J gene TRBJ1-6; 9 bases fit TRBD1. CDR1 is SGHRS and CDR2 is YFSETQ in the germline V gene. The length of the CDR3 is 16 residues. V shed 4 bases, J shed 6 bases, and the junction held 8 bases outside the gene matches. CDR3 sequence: CASSVSDRGGNSPLHF. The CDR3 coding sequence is TGCGCCAGCAGCGTATCGGACAGGGGCGGTAATTCACCCCTCCACTTT.

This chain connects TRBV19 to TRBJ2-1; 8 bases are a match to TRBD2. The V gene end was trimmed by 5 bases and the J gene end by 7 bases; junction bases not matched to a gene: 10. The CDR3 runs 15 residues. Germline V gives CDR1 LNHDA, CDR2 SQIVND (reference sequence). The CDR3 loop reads CASSPLSRGGNEQFF. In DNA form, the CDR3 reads TGTGCCAGTAGTCCCCTAAGTCGGGGGGGTAATGAGCAGTTCTTC.

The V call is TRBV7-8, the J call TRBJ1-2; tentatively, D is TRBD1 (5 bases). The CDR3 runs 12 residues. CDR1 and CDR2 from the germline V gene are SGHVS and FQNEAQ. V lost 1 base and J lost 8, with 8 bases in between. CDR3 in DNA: TGTGCCAGCAGCTTAGTCAGGGAAGGCTACACCTTC. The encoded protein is CASSLVREGYTF.

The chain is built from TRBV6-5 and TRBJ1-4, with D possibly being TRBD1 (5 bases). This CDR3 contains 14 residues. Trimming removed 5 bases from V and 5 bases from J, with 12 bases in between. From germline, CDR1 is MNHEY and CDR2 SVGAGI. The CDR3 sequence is CASSQGPMNEKLFF. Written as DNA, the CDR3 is TGTGCCAGCAGTCAGGGACCGATGAATGAAAAACTGTTTTTT.

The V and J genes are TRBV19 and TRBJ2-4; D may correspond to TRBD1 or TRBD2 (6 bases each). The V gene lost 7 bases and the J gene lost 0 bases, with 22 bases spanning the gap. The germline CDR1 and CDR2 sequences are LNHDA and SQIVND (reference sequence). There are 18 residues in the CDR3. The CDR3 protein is CASTPGDTYLLAKNIQYF. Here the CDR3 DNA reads TGTGCCAGTACCCCGGGGGACACTTACCTCCTAGCCAAAAACATTCAGTACTTC. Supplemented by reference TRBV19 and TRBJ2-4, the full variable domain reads DGGITQSPKYLFRKEGQNVTLSCEQNLNHDAMYWYRQDPGQGLRLIYYSQIVNDFQKGDIAEGYSVSREKKESFPLTVTSAQKNPTAFYLCASTPGDTYLLAKNIQYFGAGTRLSVL.

The CDR3 nucleotides read TGTGCCAGCACCCGGACTAGCGGGCGACAAGAGACCCAGTACTTC. Translating gives CASTRTSGRQETQYF. The chain is built from TRBV2 and TRBJ2-5, with 11 bases identical to TRBD2. With V trimmed by 7 bases and J by 2 bases, 6 bases remained unmatched. CDR1 and CDR2 from the germline V gene are SNHLY and FYNNEI. The CDR3 sequence is 15 residues long.

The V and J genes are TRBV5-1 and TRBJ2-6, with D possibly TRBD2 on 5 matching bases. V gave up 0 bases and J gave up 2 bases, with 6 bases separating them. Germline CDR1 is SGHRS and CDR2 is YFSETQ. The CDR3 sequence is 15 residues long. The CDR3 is CASSLGGAGANVLTF. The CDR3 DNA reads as TGCGCCAGCAGCTTGGGGGGAGCTGGGGCCAACGTCCTGACTTTC.

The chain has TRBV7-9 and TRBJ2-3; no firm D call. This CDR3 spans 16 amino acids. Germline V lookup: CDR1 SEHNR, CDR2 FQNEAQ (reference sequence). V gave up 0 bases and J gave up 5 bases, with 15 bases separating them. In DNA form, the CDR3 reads TGTGCCAGCAGCTTAGCTCAGTCCCAGCTTAGAGATACGCAGTATTTT. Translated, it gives CASSLAQSQLRDTQYF.

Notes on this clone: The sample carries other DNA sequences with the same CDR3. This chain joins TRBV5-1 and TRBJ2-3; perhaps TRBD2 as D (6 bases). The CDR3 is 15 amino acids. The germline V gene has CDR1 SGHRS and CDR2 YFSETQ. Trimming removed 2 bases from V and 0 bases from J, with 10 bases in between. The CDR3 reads CASSFGGASTDTQYF. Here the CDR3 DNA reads TGCGCCAGCAGCTTCGGGGGAGCTAGCACAGATACGCAGTATTTT.

CDR3 residues: CAISERLAGGLSYEQYF. The CDR3 DNA reads as TGTGCCATCAGTGAGCGGCTAGCGGGGGGCCTTTCTTACGAGCAGTACTTC. V gene TRBV10-3 combines with J gene TRBJ2-7; 11 bases are shared with TRBD2. Trimming removed 2 bases from V and 4 bases from J; junction bases left unmatched: 10. The CDR3 runs to 17 residues. Germline V gives CDR1 ENHRY, CDR2 SYGVKD.

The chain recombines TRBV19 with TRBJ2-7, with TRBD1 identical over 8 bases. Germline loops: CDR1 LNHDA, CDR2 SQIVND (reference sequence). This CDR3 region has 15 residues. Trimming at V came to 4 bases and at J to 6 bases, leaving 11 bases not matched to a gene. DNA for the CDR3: TGTGCCAGTAGTAGCGGACAGGGTTCCTGGTCCGAGCAGTACTTC. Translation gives CASSSGQGSWSEQYF.

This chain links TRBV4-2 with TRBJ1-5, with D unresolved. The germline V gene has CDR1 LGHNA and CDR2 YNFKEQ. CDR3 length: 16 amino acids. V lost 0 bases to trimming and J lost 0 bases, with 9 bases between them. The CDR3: CASSQDSQNSNQPQHF. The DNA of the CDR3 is TGTGCCAGCAGCCAAGATTCCCAAAATAGCAATCAGCCCCAGCATTTT.

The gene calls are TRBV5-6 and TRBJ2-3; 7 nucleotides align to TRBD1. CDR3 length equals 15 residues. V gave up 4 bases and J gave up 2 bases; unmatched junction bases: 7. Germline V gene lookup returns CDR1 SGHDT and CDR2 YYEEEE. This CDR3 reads CASSPRDRFTDTQYF. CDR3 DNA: TGTGCCAGCAGCCCCAGGGACAGATTCACAGATACGCAGTATTTT.

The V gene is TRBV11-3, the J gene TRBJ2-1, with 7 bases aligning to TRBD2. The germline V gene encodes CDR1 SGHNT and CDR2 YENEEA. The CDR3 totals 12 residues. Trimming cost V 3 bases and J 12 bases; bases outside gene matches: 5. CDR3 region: CASSLGEGMQFF. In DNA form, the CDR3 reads TGTGCCAGCAGCTTGGGGGAGGGAATGCAGTTCTTC. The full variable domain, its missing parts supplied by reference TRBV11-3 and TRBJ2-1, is EAGVVQSPRYKIIEKKQPVAFWCNPISGHNTLYWYLQNLGQGPELLIRYENEEAVDDSQLPKDRFSAERLKGVDSTLKIQPAELGDSAVYLCASSLGEGMQFFGPGTRLTVL.

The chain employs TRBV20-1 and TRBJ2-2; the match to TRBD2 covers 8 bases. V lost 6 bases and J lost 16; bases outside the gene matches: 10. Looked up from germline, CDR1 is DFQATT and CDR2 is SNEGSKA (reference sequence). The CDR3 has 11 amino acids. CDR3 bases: TGCAGTGCCCCCCAGGGCGGGGGGAAGTTTTTT. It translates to CSAPQGGGKFF.

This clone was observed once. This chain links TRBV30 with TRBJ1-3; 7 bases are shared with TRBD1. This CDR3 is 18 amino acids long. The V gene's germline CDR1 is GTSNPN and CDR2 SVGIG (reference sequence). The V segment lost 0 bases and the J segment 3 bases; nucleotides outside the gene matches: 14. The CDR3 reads CAWSVGRGASRLGNTIYF. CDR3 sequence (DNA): TGTGCCTGGAGTGTAGGCAGGGGGGCTTCTCGACTTGGAAACACCATATATTTT. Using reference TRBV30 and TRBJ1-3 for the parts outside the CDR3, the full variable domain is SQTIHQWPATLVQPVGSPLSLECTVEGTSNPNLYWYRQAAGRGLQLLFYSVGIGQISSEVPQNLSASRPQDRQFILSSKKLLLSDSGFYLCAWSVGRGASRLGNTIYFGEGSWLTVV.

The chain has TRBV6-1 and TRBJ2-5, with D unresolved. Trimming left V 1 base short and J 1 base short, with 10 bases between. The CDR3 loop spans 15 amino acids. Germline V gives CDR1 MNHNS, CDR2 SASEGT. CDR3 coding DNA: TGTGCCAGCAGTGAAGGGCACCTCCCCCAAGAGACCCAGTACTTC. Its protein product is CASSEGHLPQETQYF.

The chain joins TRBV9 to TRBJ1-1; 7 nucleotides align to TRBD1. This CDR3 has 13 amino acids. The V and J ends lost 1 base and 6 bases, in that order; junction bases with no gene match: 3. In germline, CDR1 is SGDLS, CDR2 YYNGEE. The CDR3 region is CASSVTGDSEAFF. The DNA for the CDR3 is TGTGCCAGCAGCGTAACAGGGGACTCTGAAGCTTTCTTT.

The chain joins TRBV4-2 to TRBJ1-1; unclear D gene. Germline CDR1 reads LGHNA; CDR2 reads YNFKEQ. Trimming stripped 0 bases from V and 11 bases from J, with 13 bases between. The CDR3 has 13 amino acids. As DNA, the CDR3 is TGTGCCAGCAGCCAAGAATTCGGAATATCGGCTTTCTTT. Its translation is CASSQEFGISAFF.

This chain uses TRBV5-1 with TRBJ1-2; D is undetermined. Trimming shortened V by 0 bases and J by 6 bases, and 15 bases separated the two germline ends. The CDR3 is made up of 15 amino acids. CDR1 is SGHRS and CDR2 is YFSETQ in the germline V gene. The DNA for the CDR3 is TGCGCCAGCAGCTTGGACGGGCCAACATGGGATGGCTACACCTTC. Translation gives CASSLDGPTWDGYTF.

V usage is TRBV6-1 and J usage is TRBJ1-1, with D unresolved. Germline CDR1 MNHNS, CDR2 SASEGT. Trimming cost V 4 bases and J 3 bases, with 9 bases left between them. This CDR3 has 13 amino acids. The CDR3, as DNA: TGTGCCAGCAGTGCCCCCGGGCACACTGAAGCTTTCTTT. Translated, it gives CASSAPGHTEAFF.

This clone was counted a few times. Here the CDR3 DNA reads TGTGCCAGCAGTTACAGGGGGGGCGAGCAGTACTTC. This encodes CASSYRGGEQYF. The J gene is TRBJ2-7, the V gene TRBV6-5; the D gene is possibly TRBD2 (7 bases). The CDR3 has 12 residues. Trimming removed 2 bases from V and 6 bases from J, with 8 bases in between. Germline V gives CDR1 MNHEY, CDR2 SVGAGI.

The CDR3: CASSVVLGVNEQFF. DNA of the CDR3: TGTGCCAGCAGCGTAGTCCTTGGGGTCAATGAGCAGTTCTTC. The genes are TRBV9 and TRBJ2-1; D gene ambiguous. Trimming cost V 0 bases and J 6 bases, with 10 bases left between them. CDR1 and CDR2 (germline): SGDLS, YYNGEE. This CDR3 spans 14 amino acids.

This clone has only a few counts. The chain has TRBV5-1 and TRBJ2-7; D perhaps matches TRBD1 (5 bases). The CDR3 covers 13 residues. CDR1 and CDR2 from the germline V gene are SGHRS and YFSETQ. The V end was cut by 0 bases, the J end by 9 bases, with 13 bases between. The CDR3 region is CASSLDQGMVQYF. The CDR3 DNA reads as TGCGCCAGCAGCTTGGATCAGGGAATGGTGCAGTACTTC.

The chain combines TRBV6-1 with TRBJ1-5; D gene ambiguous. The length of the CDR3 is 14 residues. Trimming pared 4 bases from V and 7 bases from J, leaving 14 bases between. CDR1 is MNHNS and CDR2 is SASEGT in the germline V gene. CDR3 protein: CASSAHFTGQPQHF. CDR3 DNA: TGTGCCAGCAGTGCACATTTCACCGGGCAGCCCCAGCATTTT.

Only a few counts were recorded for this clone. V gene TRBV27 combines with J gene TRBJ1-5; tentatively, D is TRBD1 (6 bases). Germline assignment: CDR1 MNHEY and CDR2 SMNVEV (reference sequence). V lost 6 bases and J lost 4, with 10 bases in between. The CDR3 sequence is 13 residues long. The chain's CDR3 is CASRDSQNQPQHF. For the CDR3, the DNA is TGTGCCAGCAGGGACAGCCAAAATCAGCCCCAGCATTTT.